The source of this TCR beta chain is a study of human T cells and chemical hapten exposure. Documented time point: patch test 3, about 24 weeks after DPC sensitization. Regarding treatment: therapeutic diphenylcyclopropenone sensitization with weekly scalp DPC. This clonotype was counted between two and nine times. For the library, individual cDNA molecules each received unique molecular identifiers. TCRdb re-analysed the RACE reads in MiXCR, keeping a single row per CDR3 protein. The sample contains some 180,000 distinct CDR3 sequences, about 25% of which appear only once. Losses at the gene ends were 7 bases for V and 8 bases for J; bases not matched to a gene: 6. Germline CDR1 reads SQVTM; CDR2 reads ANQGSEA. CDR3 size: 12 residues.

The source is a woman aged 35 to 49 with alopecia areata. Some clones in this sample may be carry-over from other donors' samples. The source material was whole blood, sampled in connection with sensitization to the hapten diphenylcyclopropenone (DPC). The chain carries TRBV29-1 and TRBJ2-4, with 9 nucleotides matching TRBD1. CDR3 DNA: TGCAGCGGGGGGACAGGGTGGGACATTCAGTACTTC. Protein: CSGGTGWDIQYF.